This T cell receptor beta chain was retrieved from a study of T cells after yellow fever vaccination. Whole-study findings and limits: Re-detected after boosting: most primary clones, 95% to 98% of CD4 and 80% to 90% of CD8. Abundant clonotypes from the bulk population could contaminate FACS-sorted repertoires.

Researchers made TCR cDNA using 5'RACE template switching, and this step added a universal primer site and UMIs. TCRdb re-derived calls from the 5' RACE reads in MiXCR, one entry per CDR3 protein. The profile shows 150,000 or so distinct CDR3 sequences, about 6.2% of them singletons. In its sample, this clonotype was seen many times. What it recognizes is unknown. V gave up 6 bases and J gave up 0 bases; unmatched junction bases: 6. The CDR3 sequence is 15 residues long. The sequences come from CD4+ T cells sorted from PBMCs, collected 10 days after the yellow fever booster vaccination. The sequence came from a man aged 25-45 years who received the YFV17D yellow fever vaccine. The V gene is TRBV12-3 or TRBV12-4, the J gene TRBJ2-7, with TRBD2 matching over 9 bases. The CDR3 DNA is TGTGCCAGCAGGATGAGCGGGGGGAGCTCCTACGAGCAGTACTTC. Residues: CASRMSGGSSYEQYF.